This section outlines one T cell receptor (beta chain) sequence together with its context. The antigen remains undetermined. This specimen belongs to a study of OX40 agonist ivuxolimab in advanced cancers. Study conclusions and caveats: At 0.1 to 3.0 mg/kg, CD4+ and CD8+ blood T cells expanded clonally by week 6.

The method was immunoSEQ multiplex PCR; TCRdb's version includes in-frame clones alone and lacks a portion of them. The sample includes roughly 70,000 clones, about 87% of them seen just once. The germline gives CDR1 SGHTA, CDR2 FQGTGA. The ends were cut back, 1 base at V and 5 bases at J, with 15 bases in the middle. The CDR3 has 15 residues. The material sequenced was CD4+ or CD8+ T cells sorted from blood, taken in a trial of the OX40 agonist ivuxolimab. This receptor was identified in an adult with an advanced solid tumor such as melanoma, head and neck, liver or kidney cancer. The chain recombines TRBV7-3 with TRBJ2-7; D gene unclear. CDR3 DNA: TGTGCCAGCAGCTTAAACCCCGGTGGGCCCCACGAGCAGTACTTC. Residues: CASSLNPGGPHEQYF.